One sample yielded the 19 T cell receptor beta chains listed below, sequenced in a study of T cells in Graves' hyperthyroidism and ophthalmopathy. TCR beta CDR3 regions were amplified from RNA. The HTBI primer set was used in a first-round RT-PCR of the TCR CDR3. TCRdb reanalysed the multiplex PCR reads using MiXCR and keeps one entry per CDR3 protein. This sample carries approximately 870,000 distinct CDR3 sequences, approximately 40% of them seen once, and the ten largest clones take about 9%. Sequencing was done on a sample of blood. All receptors derive from a man between 18 and 35 years old with Graves' hyperthyroidism.

This chain connects TRBV29-1 to TRBJ1-2; the match to TRBD1 covers 7 bases. J gave up 2 bases and V 6 bases, and 3 bases lay outside the gene matches. This CDR3 region has 12 residues. In germline, CDR1 is SQVTM, CDR2 ANQGSEA. The CDR3 reads CSVLDRNYGYTF. In DNA, the CDR3 is TGCAGCGTCCTGGACAGGAACTATGGCTACACCTTC.

The chain is built from TRBV20-1 and TRBJ1-5; TRBD1 agrees at 8 bases. Germline CDR1 DFQATT, CDR2 SNEGSKA (reference sequence). The CDR3 is 16 amino acids. Trimming at V came to 3 bases and at J to 3 bases, leaving 10 bases not matched to a gene. Here the CDR3 reads CSASRFGTGFNQPQHF. The CDR3 DNA reads TGCAGTGCTAGTAGATTTGGGACAGGCTTCAATCAGCCCCAGCATTTT.

This clonotype was seen repeatedly, ten times or more. The V call is TRBV7-2, the J call TRBJ1-5; TRBD1 matches at 8 bases. The V and J ends lost 6 bases and 5 bases, in that order; junction bases with no gene match: 3. The CDR3 runs 13 residues. Germline V CDR1 and CDR2: SGHTA, FQGNSA. DNA of the CDR3: TGTGCCAGCAGGGTGACAGGGGATCAGCCCCAGCATTTT. Amino acid sequence: CASRVTGDQPQHF.

The rearrangement links TRBV25-1 to TRBJ1-6, with D perhaps TRBD1 (5 bases). CDR1 MGHDK and CDR2 SYGVNS come from the germline V gene. The CDR3 is 11 amino acids. Deletions cut 11 bases from V and 10 bases from J, with 12 bases between. The CDR3 region has the DNA TGTGCCCGAAGCAAGGGGTCACCCCTCCACTTT. Its translation: CARSKGSPLHF.

This clonotype showed up just a few times. The V gene is TRBV6-1, the J gene TRBJ1-5, with no clear D. Germline V lookup: CDR1 MNHNS, CDR2 SASEGT. The V gene lost 8 bases and the J gene lost 3 bases, with 11 bases spanning the gap. The CDR3 sequence is 13 residues long. The CDR3, as DNA: TGTGCCAGCCGCCAGGTGAACAATCAGCCCCAGCATTTT. It yields the protein CASRQVNNQPQHF.

V gene TRBV9 combines with J gene TRBJ1-2; D gene uncertain. The germline V gene has CDR1 SGDLS and CDR2 YYNGEE. Trimming removed 0 bases at V and 0 bases at J, with 12 bases between. The length of the CDR3 is 16 residues. Here the CDR3 reads CASSVDGVGTNYGYTF. CDR3 sequence (DNA): TGTGCCAGCAGCGTAGATGGTGTGGGAACTAACTATGGCTACACCTTC.

The V gene is TRBV7-6, the J gene TRBJ2-7; 9 nucleotides align to TRBD1. Germline V gene lookup returns CDR1 SGHVS and CDR2 FNYEAQ. V dropped 4 bases and J dropped 6; count of bases not matched to a gene: 7. The CDR3 is 14 amino acids. CDR3 coding DNA: TGTGCCAGCAGCTCCGAGCCGACAGGGGGCGAGCAGTACTTC. Residues: CASSSEPTGGEQYF. Looking up the rest from reference TRBV7-6 and TRBJ2-7 gives the full variable domain: GAGVSQSPRYKVTKRGQDVALRCDPISGHVSLYWYRQALGQGPEFLTYFNYEAQQDKSGLPNDRFSAERPEGSISTLTIQRTEQRDSAMYRCASSSEPTGGEQYFGPGTRLTVT.

This clonotype was seen a few times. The chain uses TRBV4-2 and TRBJ2-5; 7 bases agree with TRBD1. The V gene's germline CDR1 is LGHNA and CDR2 YNFKEQ. J gave up 2 bases and V 0 bases, and 3 bases lay outside the gene matches. The CDR3 is made up of 15 amino acids. The CDR3: CASSQEGQQQETQYF. In DNA, the CDR3 is TGTGCCAGCAGCCAAGAGGGACAGCAACAAGAGACCCAGTACTTC.

The genes are TRBV7-2 and TRBJ1-2; TRBD1 matches 9 bases. The CDR3 extends over 14 amino acids. The germline V gene encodes CDR1 SGHTA and CDR2 FQGNSA. With V trimmed by 5 bases and J by 4 bases, 5 bases remained unmatched. The CDR3: CASSNRQGGYGYTF. CDR3 nucleotides: TGTGCCAGCAGCAATCGACAGGGGGGCTATGGCTACACCTTC.

This clonotype has ten or more counts. The genes are TRBV19 and TRBJ1-1; D may be TRBD1 (5 bases). The CDR3 is made up of 13 amino acids. CDR1 and CDR2 (germline): LNHDA, SQIVND (reference sequence). V dropped 9 bases and J dropped 4 bases, with 15 bases sitting between them. The chain's CDR3 is CASKAGSGTEAFF. In nucleotides, the CDR3 is TGTGCCAGCAAAGCAGGGTCGGGCACTGAAGCTTTCTTT.

The chain combines TRBV12-3 or TRBV12-4 with TRBJ2-7; 10 positions match TRBD2. J gave up 0 bases and V 5 bases, and 7 bases lay outside the gene matches. The CDR3 contains 16 residues. The CDR3 region has the DNA TGTGCCAGCAGTATTAGCGGGAGGTTGAGCTCCTACGAGCAGTACTTC. This gives the protein CASSISGRLSSYEQYF.

This clonotype was picked up many times. The chain uses TRBV20-1 and TRBJ2-7; TRBD1 is a possible D gene (6 bases). Germline-derived CDR1 and CDR2 are DFQATT and SNEGSKA (reference sequence). Trimming left V 6 bases short and J 6 bases short, with 12 bases between. The CDR3 sequence is 11 residues long. The CDR3 nucleotides are TGCAGTGCCACCGGGACACGCGAGCAGTACTTC. It encodes CSATGTREQYF.

This clonotype was counted at least ten times. V usage is TRBV2 and J usage is TRBJ1-1; 7 bases line up with TRBD1. In germline, CDR1 is SNHLY, CDR2 FYNNEI. Unmatched junction bases numbered 5, after V lost 3 bases and J lost 4 bases. The CDR3 is made up of 14 amino acids. CDR3 sequence (DNA): TGTGCCAGCAGTGACAATAGACAGGGCACTGAAGCTTTCTTT. Translation: CASSDNRQGTEAFF.

The rearrangement uses TRBV20-1 and TRBJ2-7; 11 bases fit TRBD2. This CDR3 contains 14 residues. The junction had 1 base not matched to a gene; V was cut back by 3 bases and J by 0 bases. Germline V gives CDR1 DFQATT, CDR2 SNEGSKA (reference sequence). The CDR3, as DNA: TGCAGTGCTAGTGGACTAGCGGGCTCCTACGAGCAGTACTTC. Encoded protein: CSASGLAGSYEQYF.

The V gene is TRBV27, the J gene TRBJ1-2; 7 bases are a match to TRBD1. V lost 5 bases, J lost 6 bases, and 9 bases stayed unmatched. CDR1 is MNHEY, CDR2 SMNVEV, per germline (reference sequence). This CDR3 is 14 amino acids long. The CDR3 sequence is CASSNSDRRDGYTF. The CDR3, as DNA: TGTGCCAGCAGTAATTCGGACAGGCGGGATGGCTACACCTTC.

This clonotype was picked up a small number of times. V is TRBV2 and J is TRBJ1-4, with D unresolved. The CDR3 totals 13 residues. From germline, CDR1 is SNHLY and CDR2 FYNNEI. Trimming stripped 6 bases from V and 8 bases from J, with 13 bases between. The CDR3 reads CASSLRVREKLFF. CDR3 coding DNA: TGTGCCAGCAGCCTAAGGGTCCGCGAAAAACTGTTTTTT.

This clonotype was seen at least ten times. The rearrangement uses TRBV7-2 and TRBJ1-4; TRBD1 is a possible D gene (6 bases). Germline V gene sequence: CDR1 SGHTA, CDR2 FQGNSA. The germline V and J ends were trimmed by 3 bases and 0 bases, with 14 bases remaining between them. This CDR3 has 17 amino acids. The CDR3 DNA follows: TGTGCCAGCAGCTTTCGCACAGGGTACGCAACTAATGAAAAACTGTTTTTT. Translated, it gives CASSFRTGYATNEKLFF.

The chain has TRBV9 and TRBJ2-5, with TRBD2 matching 10 bases. The J segment lost 4 bases and the V segment lost 7 bases, leaving 4 bases of the junction unmatched. Germline CDR1 SGDLS, CDR2 YYNGEE. The CDR3 length is 13 residues. The CDR3 DNA follows: TGTGCCAGCCCACTAGCGGGAAGAGAGACCCAGTACTTC. This encodes CASPLAGRETQYF.

In its sample, this clonotype was seen a few times. This chain connects TRBV20-1 to TRBJ1-1; tentative D call: TRBD1 (5 bases). The CDR3 has 14 amino acids. The germline V gene encodes CDR1 DFQATT and CDR2 SNEGSKA (reference sequence). The V end lost 6 bases, the J end lost 10 bases, and 24 bases lay between the germline ends. CDR3 sequence (DNA): TGCAGTGCAAAGCCGGGACGAGGGAATTGGGGAGCTTTCTTT. This translates into CSAKPGRGNWGAFF.